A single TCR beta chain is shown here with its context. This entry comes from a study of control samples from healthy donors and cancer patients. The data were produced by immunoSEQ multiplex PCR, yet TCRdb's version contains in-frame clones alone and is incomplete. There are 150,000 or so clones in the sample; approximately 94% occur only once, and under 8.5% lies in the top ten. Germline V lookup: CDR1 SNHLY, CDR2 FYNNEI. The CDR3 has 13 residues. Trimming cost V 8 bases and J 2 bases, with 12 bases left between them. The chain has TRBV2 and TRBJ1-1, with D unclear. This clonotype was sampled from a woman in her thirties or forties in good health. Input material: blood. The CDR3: CASFGQRNTEAFF. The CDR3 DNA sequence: TGTGCCAGCTTTGGGCAGCGAAACACTGAAGCTTTCTTT. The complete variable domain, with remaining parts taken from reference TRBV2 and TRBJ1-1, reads EPEVTQTPSHQVTQMGQEVILRCVPISNHLYFYWYRQILGQKVEFLVSFYNNEISEKSEIFDDQFSVERPDGSNFTLKIRSTKLEDSAMYFCASFGQRNTEAFFGQGTRLTVV.